The T cell receptor beta chain under discussion was sequenced for a study of blood T cell repertoires in COVID-19. Study-wide background: Both acute and convalescent COVID-19 samples were obtained from the United States, Italy and Spain. The cDNA or gDNA used as material had been derived from T cells, B-cell-depleted T cells, or PBMCs.

Per the original methods: Estimation of nucleated cell counts was performed using reference gene primer amplification. Repertoires were generated with immunoSEQ multiplex PCR, while TCRdb's copy carries only in-frame clones and drops some. That table gives V, J and clone size, and the DNA gave D and trimming. The sample shows 150,000 to 250,000 clones, roughly 94% of them seen only once. Followed longitudinally, the Seattle patients had been enrolled during active infection. CDR1 and CDR2 from the germline V gene are MNHEY and SVGAGI. The CDR3 extends over 13 amino acids. The J segment lost 7 bases and the V segment lost 6 bases, leaving 6 bases of the junction unmatched.

What was sequenced was peripheral blood. V usage is TRBV6-5 and J usage is TRBJ1-2, with 9 bases fitting TRBD1. The TCR sequence derives from a man aged 25-40 years with COVID-19, enrolled during active disease. The CDR3 protein is CASRTGQGSGYTF. CDR3 bases: TGTGCCAGCAGAACGGGACAGGGATCTGGCTACACCTTC.